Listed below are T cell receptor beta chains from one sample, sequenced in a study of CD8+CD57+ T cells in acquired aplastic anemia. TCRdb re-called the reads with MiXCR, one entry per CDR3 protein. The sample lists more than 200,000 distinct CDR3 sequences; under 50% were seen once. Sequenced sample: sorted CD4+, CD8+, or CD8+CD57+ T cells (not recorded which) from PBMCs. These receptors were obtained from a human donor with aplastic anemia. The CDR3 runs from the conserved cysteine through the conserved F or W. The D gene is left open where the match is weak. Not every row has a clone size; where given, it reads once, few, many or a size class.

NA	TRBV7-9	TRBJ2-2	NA	TGTGCCAGCAGCTTAAATTGGGCAGGGGCGAACACCGGGGAGCTGTCTTGG	CASSLNWAGANTGELSW
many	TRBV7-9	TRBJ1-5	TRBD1	TGTGCCAGCAGCTTGACAGGGAACAATCAGCCCCAGCATTTT	CASSLTGNNQPQHF
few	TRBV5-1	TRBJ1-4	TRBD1	TGCGCCAGCAGCTGGGGGGACAGCCACCTTGCAACTAATGAAAAACTGTTTTTT	CASSWGDSHLATNEKLFF
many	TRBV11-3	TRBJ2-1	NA	TGTGCCAGCAGCCCCGGGCCATACAATGAGCAGTTCTTC	CASSPGPYNEQFF
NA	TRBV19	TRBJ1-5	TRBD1	TGTGCCAGTAGTGCCTGGACAGGGGTAGATCAGCCCCAGCATTTT	CASSAWTGVDQPQHF
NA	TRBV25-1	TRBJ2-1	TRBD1	TGTGCCAGCAGTGAAGTGGGACAGGGGCGCAATGAGCAGTTCTTC	CASSEVGQGRNEQFF
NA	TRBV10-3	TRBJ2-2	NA	TGTGCCAGCAGCCGGGTTTTGAACACCGGGGAGCTGTTTTTT	CASSRVLNTGELFF
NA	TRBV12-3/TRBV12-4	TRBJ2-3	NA	TGTGCCAGCAGTTTAGGCGGGACTTTCACAGATACGCAGTATTTT	CASSLGGTFTDTQYF
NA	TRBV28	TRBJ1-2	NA	TGTGCCAGCCACCACAGGAGCCATCCCTATGGCTACACCTTC	CASHHRSHPYGYTF
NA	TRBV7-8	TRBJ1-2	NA	TGTGCCAGCAGCTTAGCAGGGTCGGGCGGCTACACCTTC	CASSLAGSGGYTF
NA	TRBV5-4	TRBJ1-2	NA	TGCGCCAGCAGCTTGCTTGAGGGCCGCTATGGCTACACCTTC	CASSLLEGRYGYTF
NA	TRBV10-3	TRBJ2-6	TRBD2	TGTGCCATCAGTGGCGGGGGGAGTGAGGCCAACGTCCTGACTTTC	CAISGGGSEANVLTF
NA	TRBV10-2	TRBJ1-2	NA	TGCGCCAGCAGTGAGACCCAGGGTTACGGCTACACCTTC	CASSETQGYGYTF
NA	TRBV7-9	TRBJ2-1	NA	TGTGCCAGCAGCTTAGACCACCGTAGCTCCTACAATGAGCAGTTCTTC	CASSLDHRSSYNEQFF
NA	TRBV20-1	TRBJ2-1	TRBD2	TGCAGTGCTGCGGGACTAGCGGGGGCTGGGGGTGAGCAGTTCTTC	CSAAGLAGAGGEQFF